Sequencing of this T cell receptor beta chain was carried out in a study of shared clonotypes between healthy human individuals (dated by TCRdb to 2020 to 2022). Concerning the study at large: Three men and two women, aged 18 to 49 years, made up the cohort. For each donor, CD4 naive and CD4 memory were each run on three plates, CD8 naive on two plates, and CD8 memory on one plate. To estimate repertoire size and how much clonotypes are shared between individuals, the study performed deep sequencing of blood TCR repertoires from 4 to 6 healthy adults. To increase sequencing depth and limit assay-specific biases, TCR repertoire library preparation and sequencing were carried out by different laboratories using diverse techniques. Leukapheresis yielded between about 0.9 and 9 billion PBMCs per donor. What the work shows at the level of the full study, not this receptor alone: Larger estimated clonotype richness was generally found for naive subsets than for memory subsets. Pairwise subsampling indicated that sequencing depth was expected to affect the degree of clonotype sharing among donors. Rarefaction of sorted-subset datasets indicated incomplete sequencing despite the large sequencing depth. Sampling was limited to blood, and TCR repertoires in tissue likely differ from TCR repertoires in blood. The small number of donors limited the genetic and exposure-history diversity represented. Clonotypes shared by all four sorted-subset donors showed higher generation probabilities than non-shared clonotypes. Sharing across a few donors was observed for around 4.8% of naive CD4, around 3.5% of naive CD8, 2.3% of memory CD4, and about 0.39% of memory CD8 clonotypes.

This clone was detected only a few times. The target of this receptor is not known. No per-base quality is available; no much larger clone lies one base away. Using the deep immunoSEQ assay, multiplex PCR amplified TCR CDR3 regions from genomic DNA. Genomic DNA extracted from each cell subset was distributed evenly over all wells of several immunoSEQ 96-well plates, and each plate served as one replicate. For sorted subsets, 200 to 250 ng genomic DNA, equal to about 30,000 T cell genomes, was loaded into each replicate PCR. Purified libraries were quantified with a Qubit 3.0 fluorometer, sized on a Bioanalyzer 2100, and re-quantified with the KAPA Library Quantification kit. Every immunoSEQ 96-well plate was sequenced on a separate single-read 150-cycle Illumina NextSeq 550 flow cell. The authors' analysis ran thus. Because the immunoSEQ output included only junctional sequences and no quality scores, the filtering could not be the same as the filtering used for full-length reads. To assign V/J genes and CDR3, sequences were annotated using PyIR, a Python wrapper for IgBLAST v1.9, with IMGT germline references. Reads were removed for weak V/J assignments (E-value above 1e-6), missing CDR3, stop codons, out-of-frame junctions, or ambiguous translated residues. V3J clonotypes were defined as sequences sharing the same inferred V gene, J gene, and CDR3 amino acid sequence. Percentage overlap between repertoires was computed as shared unique clonotypes divided by the size of the smaller repertoire. Three approaches were used to assess repertoire richness: RTK rarefaction, the Chao1 estimator, and Recon v2.1 estimates of unobserved clonotypes. OLGA was used to compute generation probabilities for all TCRbeta clonotypes that the gDNA method yielded from a handful of donors. TCRdb took over this immuneACCESS table, retaining in-frame rearrangements with V and J assigned. Such tables are incomplete; in checked studies, under half of the missing clones stem from an unresolved V gene, and the remainder is unexplained. The V and J calls and clone size were taken over from that table, and D and trimming were inferred from the DNA. This sample gives about 1 million clones in total; 75% of them show up just once. Roughly 1.5% of the sample goes to the ten largest clones.

Healthy HIV-negative adults with no recently reported acute infections or vaccinations were included as donors. Every donor was a Caucasian adult living in Nashville, Tennessee, USA. Magnetic negative selection was used to enrich CD4+ T cells, after which naive cells were positively selected on CD45RA and the negative fraction became the memory subset. Blood was obtained by leukapheresis, after which PBMCs were separated by Ficoll-Histopaque density gradient centrifugation and cryopreserved in liquid nitrogen vapor phase. Purity and quantity of every magnetically sorted T cell population were checked by analytical flow cytometry. From each sorted fraction, genomic DNA was isolated and quantified by UV absorbance on a Nanodrop 2000c. The TCR was taken from a man between 18 and 29 years old in good health. Sequenced: memory CD4+ T cells sorted from blood. The cell subset or site label, read with the paper, signifies: CD45RA-negative fraction.

CDR3 reads: CANRCPGLAPTDTQYF. The DNA reads TGTGCCAACCGCTGTCCGGGACTCGCCCCTACAGATACGCAGTATTTT. The V and J segments used are TRBV6-4 and TRBJ2-3; TRBD2 is a possible D gene, resting on 6 matching bases. The CDR3 contains 16 residues, cysteine and phenylalanine counted. Only CDR3 DNA remains: 48 bases, in frame from the first base. CDR1 and CDR2, looked up from the germline V gene, are MRHNA and SNTAGT. At the junction V is shortened by 10 bases and J by 3 bases, with 23 bases in between.